The entry that follows covers one T cell receptor beta chain sequence. The antigen remains undetermined. A much larger clone lies a single base off, so this may be a read error. This sample is part of a study of identical twins. Template switching added a universal primer binding site, and final cDNA carried unique molecular identifiers. TCRdb called the 5' RACE reads again in MiXCR, with one record for every CDR3 protein. The repertoire holds approximately 630,000 distinct CDR3 sequences, with about 7.1% as singletons. General study results and limits: Invariant cells of the MAIT and iNKT types might have partly distorted the zero-insertion analyses. Conclusions rested on cross-sectional statistics rather than following the same donors.

The same data also went into a second study, on yellow fever vaccine responses in identical twins.

The receptor was isolated from a woman in her late teens or twenties in good health. Sequencing was carried out using PBMCs.

CDR3 nucleotides: TGTGCCAGCAGCGCCGGACATTATAGCAATCAGCCCCAGCATTTT. Protein product: CASSAGHYSNQPQHF. The chain has TRBV7-8 and TRBJ1-5; perhaps TRBD1 as D (5 bases). Trimming took off 5 bases at V and 0 bases at J, with 11 bases between the two ends. Germline V gene sequence: CDR1 SGHVS, CDR2 FQNEAQ. The CDR3 extends over 15 amino acids.